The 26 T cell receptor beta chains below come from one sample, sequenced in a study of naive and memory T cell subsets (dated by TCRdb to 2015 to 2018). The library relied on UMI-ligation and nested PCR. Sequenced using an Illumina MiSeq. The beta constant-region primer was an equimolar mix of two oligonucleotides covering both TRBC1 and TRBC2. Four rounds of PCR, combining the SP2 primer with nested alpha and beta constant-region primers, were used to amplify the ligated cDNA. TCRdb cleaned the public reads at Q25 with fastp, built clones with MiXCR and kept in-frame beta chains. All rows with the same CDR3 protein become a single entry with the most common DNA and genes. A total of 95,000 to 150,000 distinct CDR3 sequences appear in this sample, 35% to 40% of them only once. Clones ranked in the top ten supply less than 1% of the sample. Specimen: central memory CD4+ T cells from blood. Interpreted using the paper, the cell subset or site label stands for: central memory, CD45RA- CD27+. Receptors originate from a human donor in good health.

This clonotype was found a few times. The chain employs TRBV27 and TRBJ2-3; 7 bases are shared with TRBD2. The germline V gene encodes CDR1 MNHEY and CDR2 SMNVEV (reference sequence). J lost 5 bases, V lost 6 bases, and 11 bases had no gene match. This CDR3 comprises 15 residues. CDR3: CASRLRTRIKDTQYF. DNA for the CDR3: TGTGCCAGCAGGCTTCGGACTAGGATAAAAGATACGCAGTATTTT.

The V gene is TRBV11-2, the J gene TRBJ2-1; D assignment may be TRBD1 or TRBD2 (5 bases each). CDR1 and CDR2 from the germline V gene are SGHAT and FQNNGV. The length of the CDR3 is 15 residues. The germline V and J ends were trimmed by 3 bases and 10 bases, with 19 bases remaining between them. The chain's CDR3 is CASSLARTGLFEQFF. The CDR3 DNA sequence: TGTGCCAGCAGCTTGGCCAGGACGGGGCTCTTCGAGCAGTTCTTC.

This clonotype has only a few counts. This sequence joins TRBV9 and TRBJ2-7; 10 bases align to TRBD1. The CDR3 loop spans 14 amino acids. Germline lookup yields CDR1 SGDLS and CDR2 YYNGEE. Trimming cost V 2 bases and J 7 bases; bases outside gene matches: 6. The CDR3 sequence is CASSVSDRGSEQYF. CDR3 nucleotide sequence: TGTGCCAGCAGCGTTTCGGACAGGGGGAGTGAGCAGTACTTC. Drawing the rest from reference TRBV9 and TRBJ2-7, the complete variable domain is DSGVTQTPKHLITATGQRVTLRCSPRSGDLSVYWYQQSLDQGLQFLIQYYNGEERAKGNILERFSAQQFPDLHSELNLSSLELGDSALYFCASSVSDRGSEQYFGPGTRLTVT.

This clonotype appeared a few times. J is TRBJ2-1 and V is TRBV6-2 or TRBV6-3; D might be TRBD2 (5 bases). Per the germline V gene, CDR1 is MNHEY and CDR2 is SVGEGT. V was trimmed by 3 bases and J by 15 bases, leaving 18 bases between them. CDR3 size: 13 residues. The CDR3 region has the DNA TGTGCCAGCAGTTATACATCGGGAAGATCACCGTTCTTC. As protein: CASSYTSGRSPFF.

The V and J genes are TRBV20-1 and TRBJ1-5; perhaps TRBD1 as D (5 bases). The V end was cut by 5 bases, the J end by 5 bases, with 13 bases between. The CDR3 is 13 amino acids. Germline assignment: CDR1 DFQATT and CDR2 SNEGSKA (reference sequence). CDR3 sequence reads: CSASPGFDQPQHF. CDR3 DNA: TGCAGTGCTTCACCAGGGTTCGATCAGCCCCAGCATTTT.

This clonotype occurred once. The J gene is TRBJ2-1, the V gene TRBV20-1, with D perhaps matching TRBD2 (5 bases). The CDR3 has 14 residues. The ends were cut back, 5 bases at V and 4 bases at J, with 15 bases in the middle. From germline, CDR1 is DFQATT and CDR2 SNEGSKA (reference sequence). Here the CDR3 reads CSAARTFGYNEQFF. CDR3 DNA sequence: TGCAGTGCTGCCCGGACTTTCGGATACAATGAGCAGTTCTTC.

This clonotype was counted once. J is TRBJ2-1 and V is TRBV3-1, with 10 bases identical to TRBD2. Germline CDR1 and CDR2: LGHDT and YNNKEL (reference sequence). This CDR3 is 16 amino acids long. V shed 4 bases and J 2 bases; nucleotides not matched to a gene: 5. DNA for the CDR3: TGTGCCAGCAGCCCCCGACTAGCGGGCGCCTACAATGAGCAGTTCTTC. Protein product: CASSPRLAGAYNEQFF.

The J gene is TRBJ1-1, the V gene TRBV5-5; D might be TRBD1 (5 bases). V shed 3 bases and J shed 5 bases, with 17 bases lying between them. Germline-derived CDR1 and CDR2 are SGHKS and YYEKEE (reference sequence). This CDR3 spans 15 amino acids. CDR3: CASSSAGTRGTEAFF. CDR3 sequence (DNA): TGTGCCAGCAGCTCCGCTGGGACCCGGGGGACTGAAGCTTTCTTT.

CDR3 bases: TGCAGTGCTAGAATGCCTAACAGGGGGCGCTTCAATGAGCAGTTCTTC. This translates into CSARMPNRGRFNEQFF. The chain is built from TRBV20-1 and TRBJ2-1; 9 nucleotides align to TRBD1. This CDR3 has 16 residues. The germline gives CDR1 DFQATT, CDR2 SNEGSKA (reference sequence). V gave up 2 bases and J gave up 6 bases; unmatched junction bases: 11.

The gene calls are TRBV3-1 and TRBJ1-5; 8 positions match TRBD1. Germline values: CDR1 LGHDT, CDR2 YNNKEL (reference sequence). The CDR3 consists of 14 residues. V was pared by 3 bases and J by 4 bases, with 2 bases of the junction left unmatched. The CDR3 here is CASSHRTGNQPQHF. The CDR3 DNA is TGTGCCAGCAGCCACCGGACAGGGAATCAGCCCCAGCATTTT.

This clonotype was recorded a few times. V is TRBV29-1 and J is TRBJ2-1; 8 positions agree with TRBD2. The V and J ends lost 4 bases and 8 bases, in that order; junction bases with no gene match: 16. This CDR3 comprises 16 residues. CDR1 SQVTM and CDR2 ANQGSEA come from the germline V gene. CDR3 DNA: TGCAGCGTTGCCGGATGGGGACTAGTGATTAATGATGAGCAGTTCTTC. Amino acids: CSVAGWGLVINDEQFF.

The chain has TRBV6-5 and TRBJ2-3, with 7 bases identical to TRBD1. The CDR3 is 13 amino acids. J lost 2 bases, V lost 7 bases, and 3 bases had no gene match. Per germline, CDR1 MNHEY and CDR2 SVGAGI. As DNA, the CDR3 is TGTGCCAGCACGCAGGGGGACACAGATACGCAGTATTTT. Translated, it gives CASTQGDTDTQYF.

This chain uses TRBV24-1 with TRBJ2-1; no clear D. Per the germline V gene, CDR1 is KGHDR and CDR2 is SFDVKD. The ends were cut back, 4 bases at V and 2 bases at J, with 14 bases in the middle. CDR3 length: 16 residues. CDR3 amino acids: CATSDRSGRTYNEQFF. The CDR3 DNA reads TGTGCCACCAGTGACAGGTCCGGACGGACCTACAATGAGCAGTTCTTC.

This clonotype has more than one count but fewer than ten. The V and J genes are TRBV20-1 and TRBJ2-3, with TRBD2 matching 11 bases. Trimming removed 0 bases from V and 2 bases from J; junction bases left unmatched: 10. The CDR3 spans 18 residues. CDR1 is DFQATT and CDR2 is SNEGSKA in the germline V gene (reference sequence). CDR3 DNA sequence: TGCAGTGCTAGAGATTACCGGGGACTAGCGGATGTCACAGATACGCAGTATTTT. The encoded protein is CSARDYRGLADVTDTQYF.

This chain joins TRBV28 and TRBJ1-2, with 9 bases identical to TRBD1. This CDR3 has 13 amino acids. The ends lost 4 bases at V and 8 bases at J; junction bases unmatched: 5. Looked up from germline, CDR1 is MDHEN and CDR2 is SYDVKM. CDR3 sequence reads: CASSSGQGVGYTF. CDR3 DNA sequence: TGTGCCAGCAGTTCGGGACAGGGTGTCGGCTACACCTTC.

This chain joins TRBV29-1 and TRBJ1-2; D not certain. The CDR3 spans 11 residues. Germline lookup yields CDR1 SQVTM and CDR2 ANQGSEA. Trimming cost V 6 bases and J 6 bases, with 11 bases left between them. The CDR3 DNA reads TGCAGCGTGAGAAGAGGAGATGGCTACACCTTC. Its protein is CSVRRGDGYTF.

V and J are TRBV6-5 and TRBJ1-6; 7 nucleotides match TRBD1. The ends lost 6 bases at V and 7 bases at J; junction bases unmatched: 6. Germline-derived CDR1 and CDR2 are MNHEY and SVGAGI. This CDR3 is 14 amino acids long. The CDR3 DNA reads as TGTGCCAGCAGCAGGGGGACAGAGAATTCACCCCTCCACTTT. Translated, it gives CASSRGTENSPLHF.

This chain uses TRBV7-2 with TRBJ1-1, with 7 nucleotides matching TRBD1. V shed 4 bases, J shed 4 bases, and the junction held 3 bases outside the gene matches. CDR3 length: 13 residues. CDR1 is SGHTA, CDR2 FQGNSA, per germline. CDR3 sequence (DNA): TGTGCCAGCAGCTGGGACAGCTCCACTGAAGCTTTCTTT. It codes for CASSWDSSTEAFF.

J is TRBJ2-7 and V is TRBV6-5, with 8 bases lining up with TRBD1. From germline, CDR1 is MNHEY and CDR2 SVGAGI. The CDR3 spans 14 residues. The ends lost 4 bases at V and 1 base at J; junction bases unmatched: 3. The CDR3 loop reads CASSFGQGSYEQYF. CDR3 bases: TGTGCCAGCAGTTTCGGACAGGGTTCCTACGAGCAGTACTTC.

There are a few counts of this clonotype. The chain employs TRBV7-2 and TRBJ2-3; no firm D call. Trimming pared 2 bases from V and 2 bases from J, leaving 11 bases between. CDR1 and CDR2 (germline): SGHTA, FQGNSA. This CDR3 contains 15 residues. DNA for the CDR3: TGTGCCAGCAGCTTAAGGGTATTAAACACAGATACGCAGTATTTT. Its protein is CASSLRVLNTDTQYF.

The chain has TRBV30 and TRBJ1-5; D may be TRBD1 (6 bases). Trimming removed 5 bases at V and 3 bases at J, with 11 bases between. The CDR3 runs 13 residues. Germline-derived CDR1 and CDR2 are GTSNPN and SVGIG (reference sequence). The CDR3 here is CAWQTGNNQPQHF. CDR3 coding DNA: TGTGCCTGGCAAACAGGGAACAATCAGCCCCAGCATTTT.

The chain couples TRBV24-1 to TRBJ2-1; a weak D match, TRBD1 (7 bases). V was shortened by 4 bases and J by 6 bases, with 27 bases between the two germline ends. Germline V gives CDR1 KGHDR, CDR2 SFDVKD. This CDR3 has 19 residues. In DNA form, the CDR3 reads TGTGCCACCAGTGACCGAGACGTGGGGGGATCGGGACAGATCAATGAGCAGTTCTTC. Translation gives CATSDRDVGGSGQINEQFF.

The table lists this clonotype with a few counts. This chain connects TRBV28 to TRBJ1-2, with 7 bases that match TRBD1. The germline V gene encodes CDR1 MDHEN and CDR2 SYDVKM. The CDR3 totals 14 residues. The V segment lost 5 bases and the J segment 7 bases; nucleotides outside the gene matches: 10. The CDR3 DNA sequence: TGTGCCAGCAGTCTCAGTCAACAGGGGATTGGCTACACCTTC. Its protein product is CASSLSQQGIGYTF.

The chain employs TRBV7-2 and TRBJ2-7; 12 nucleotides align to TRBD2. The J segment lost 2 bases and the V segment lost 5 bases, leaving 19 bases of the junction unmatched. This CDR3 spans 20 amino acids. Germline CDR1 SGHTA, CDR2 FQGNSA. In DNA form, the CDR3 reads TGTGCCAGCAGCCCTCGAAGCCGGACTAGCGGGACTGAGAGGCCCTACGAGCAGTACTTC. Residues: CASSPRSRTSGTERPYEQYF.

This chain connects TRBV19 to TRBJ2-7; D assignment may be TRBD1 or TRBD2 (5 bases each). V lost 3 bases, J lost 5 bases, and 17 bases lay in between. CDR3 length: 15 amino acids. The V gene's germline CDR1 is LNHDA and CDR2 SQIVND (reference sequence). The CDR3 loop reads CASSIGRDRAHEQYF. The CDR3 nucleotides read TGTGCCAGTAGTATTGGCCGGGACCGGGCCCACGAGCAGTACTTC.

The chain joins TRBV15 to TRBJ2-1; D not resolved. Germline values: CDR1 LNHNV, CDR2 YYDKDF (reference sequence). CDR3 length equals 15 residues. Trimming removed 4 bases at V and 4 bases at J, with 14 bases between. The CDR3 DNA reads TGTGCCACCAGCATCGAGAGGACCAAATACAATGAGCAGTTCTTC. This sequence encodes CATSIERTKYNEQFF.